The rows below give T cell receptor beta chains drawn from one sample of a study of technical replicates of blood from several donors. The method was immunoSEQ multiplex PCR; TCRdb's version includes in-frame clones alone and lacks a portion of them. The sample consists of approximately 92,000 clones, 85% to 95% of them appearing once. Sequencing was performed on T cells isolated from PBMCs. These TCRs come from a human donor in good health. Both conserved end residues are part of each CDR3. A D gene is named only where the DNA matches it firmly. Not all rows give a size; the values are once, few, many and, for expanded clones, a class.

>TRBV6-5|NA|TRBJ2-1|TRBD2
CASKRSGSSYNEQFF
TGTGCCAGCAAACGTAGCGGGAGCTCCTACAATGAGCAGTTCTTC
>TRBV20-1|NA|TRBJ2-3|NA
CSAATDTQYF
TGCAGTGCAGCGACAGATACGCAGTATTTT
>TRBV5-1|NA|TRBJ1-5|NA
CASSPTGSYPQHF
TGCGCCAGCAGCCCTACAGGGTCCTATCCCCAGCATTTT
>TRBV15|NA|TRBJ2-3|TRBD1
CATSRAPLGQDFTDTQYF
TGTGCCACCAGCAGAGCCCCCTTGGGACAGGACTTCACAGATACGCAGTATTTT
>TRBV5-4|once|TRBJ2-1|NA
CASSVTSTYYNEQFF
TGTGCCAGCAGCGTTACTAGTACCTATTACAATGAGCAGTTCTTC
>TRBV30|NA|TRBJ2-7|NA
CAWTIGVGAYEQYF
TGTGCCTGGACCATAGGGGTTGGGGCTTACGAGCAGTACTTC
>TRBV9|NA|TRBJ2-1|TRBD1
CASSVAGGPYNEQFF
TGTGCCAGCAGCGTAGCAGGGGGCCCCTACAATGAGCAGTTCTTC
>TRBV6-6|NA|TRBJ2-3|TRBD1
CASGIGQGIDTQYF
TGTGCCAGCGGGATAGGACAGGGAATAGATACGCAGTATTTT
>TRBV7-9|NA|TRBJ2-7|NA
CASSLSERTYEQYF
TGTGCCAGCAGCTTATCGGAGCGTACCTACGAGCAGTACTTC
>TRBV9|NA|TRBJ2-1|NA
CASSVTQGREENEQFF
TGTGCCAGCAGCGTAACCCAGGGGAGGGAGGAGAATGAGCAGTTCTTC
>TRBV27|once|TRBJ1-1|NA
CASSFLGAGRTEAFF
TGTGCCAGCAGTTTTTTGGGGGCAGGGCGCACTGAAGCTTTCTTT
>TRBV2|NA|TRBJ2-7|NA
CASRDSWRDPAYEQYF
TGTGCCAGCAGGGATTCGTGGCGGGATCCAGCCTACGAGCAGTACTTC
>TRBV2|NA|TRBJ2-2|NA
CASTTSANTGELFF
TGTGCCAGCACCACGTCAGCGAACACCGGGGAGCTGTTTTTT
>TRBV10-3|NA|TRBJ1-1|TRBD1
CAISESTGARTEAFF
TGTGCCATCAGTGAGTCGACAGGGGCCCGGACTGAAGCTTTCTTT
>TRBV28|NA|TRBJ1-2|NA
CASSSPPGTANYGYTF
TGTGCCAGCAGTTCCCCCCCCGGGACTGCCAACTATGGCTACACCTTC
>TRBV11-2|few|TRBJ2-3|NA
CASSFSASSLSSTDTQYF
TGTGCCAGCAGCTTCTCCGCCTCCTCACTTTCTAGCACAGATACGCAGTATTTT
>TRBV28|NA|TRBJ2-5|NA
CASSFRVAQETQYF
TGTGCCAGCAGTTTCCGGGTGGCACAAGAGACCCAGTACTTC
>TRBV5-6|NA|TRBJ2-1|TRBD1
CASSSGTGVGNEQFF
TGTGCCAGCAGCTCCGGGACAGGGGTAGGTAATGAGCAGTTCTTC
>TRBV6-5|once|TRBJ1-1|NA
CAIYRDTEAFF
TGTGCCATTTACAGGGACACTGAAGCTTTCTTT
>TRBV19|NA|TRBJ2-6|TRBD2
CASNPGRLAGGRSSSGANVLTF
TGTGCCAGTAACCCTGGAAGACTAGCGGGAGGGCGATCGAGCTCTGGGGCCAACGTCCTGACTTTC
>TRBV7-9|NA|TRBJ1-1|NA
CASSRTNSEAFF
TGTGCCAGCAGCCGGACAAACAGTGAAGCTTTCTTT
>TRBV7-9|NA|TRBJ2-1|NA
CASSLITNEQFF
TGTGCCAGCAGCTTGATAACAAACGAGCAGTTCTTC
>TRBV9|NA|TRBJ2-1|NA
CASSTIPYNEQFF
TGTGCCAGCAGCACTATTCCCTACAATGAGCAGTTCTTC
>TRBV27|NA|TRBJ1-1|NA
CASSFKGHWKSEAFF
TGTGCCAGCAGTTTTAAAGGACACTGGAAATCTGAAGCTTTCTTT
>TRBV7-7|NA|TRBJ2-1|TRBD2
CASSLLSSGSFGEQFF
TGTGCTAGCAGCTTATTGTCTAGCGGGAGTTTCGGTGAGCAGTTCTTC
>TRBV19|NA|TRBJ1-1|NA
CASSPQGNTEAFF
TGTGCCAGTAGTCCCCAGGGCAACACTGAAGCTTTCTTT
>TRBV18|once|TRBJ2-7|NA
CASSNGYEQYF
TGTGCCAGCTCCAACGGCTACGAGCAGTACTTC
>TRBV6-4|NA|TRBJ1-5|NA
CASRHSFSNQPQHF
TGTGCCAGCAGGCACAGCTTTAGCAATCAGCCCCAGCATTTT
>TRBV14|NA|TRBJ2-2|NA
CASSQVGFHTGELFF
TGTGCCAGCAGCCAAGTCGGGTTCCACACCGGGGAGCTGTTTTTT
>TRBV7-9|NA|TRBJ1-5|TRBD1
CASSLGQGENQPQHF
TGTGCCAGCAGCTTAGGACAGGGAGAAAATCAGCCCCAGCATTTT
>TRBV11-2|NA|TRBJ2-7|TRBD1
CASSPGTGKAGHEQYF
TGTGCCAGCAGCCCTGGGACAGGCAAAGCCGGCCACGAGCAGTACTTC
>TRBV2|NA|TRBJ2-7|NA
CASLRQVSYEQYF
TGTGCCAGCTTAAGACAGGTCTCCTACGAGCAGTACTTC
>TRBV20-1|NA|TRBJ2-1|NA
CSALSRNEQFF
TGCAGTGCCTTATCTAGGAATGAGCAGTTCTTC
>TRBV7-2|NA|TRBJ2-7|TRBD2
CASSLVSTSGSYEQYF
TGTGCCAGCAGCTTAGTTTCAACTAGCGGGTCCTACGAGCAGTACTTC
>TRBV9|NA|TRBJ2-2|NA
CASSPPGTGELFF
TGTGCCAGCAGCCCGCCAGGGACCGGGGAGCTGTTTTTT
>TRBV7-8|NA|TRBJ1-1|NA
CASSFNGDTEAFF
TGTGCCAGCAGCTTCAACGGGGACACTGAAGCTTTCTTT
>TRBV30|NA|TRBJ2-1|TRBD2
CAGTSGPYNEQFF
TGTGCCGGAACTAGCGGACCCTACAATGAGCAGTTCTTC
>TRBV10-3|NA|TRBJ1-2|NA
CAIGEKGRYYGYTF
TGTGCCATCGGGGAGAAAGGGAGGTACTATGGCTACACCTTC
>TRBV7-2|NA|TRBJ2-7|TRBD1
CASSSVGTGAYEQYF
TGTGCCAGCAGTTCCGTCGGGACAGGGGCCTACGAGCAGTACTTC
>TRBV9|NA|TRBJ2-7|NA
CASSPMGGGDEQYF
TGTGCCAGCAGCCCCATGGGGGGGGGCGACGAGCAGTACTTC
>TRBV30|NA|TRBJ2-7|TRBD1
CAWRGDSYEQYF
TGTGCCTGGAGGGGGGACAGCTACGAGCAGTACTTC
>TRBV29-1|once|TRBJ2-7|TRBD2
CSVGSGSGYEQYF
TGCAGCGTCGGGAGCGGGAGTGGGTACGAGCAGTACTTC
>TRBV15|NA|TRBJ2-5|NA
CATSRDRDGETQYF
TGTGCCACCAGCAGAGACCGAGACGGGGAGACCCAGTACTTC
>TRBV21-1|once|TRBJ1-4|NA
CASSNAGGYATNEKLFF
TGTGCCAGCAGCAACGCAGGGGGATACGCAACTAATGAAAAACTGTTTTTT
>TRBV5-6|NA|TRBJ2-2|TRBD2
CASSLRATSGTGELFF
TGTGCCAGCAGCTTGCGGGCGACTAGCGGGACCGGGGAGCTGTTTTTT
>TRBV9|NA|TRBJ2-2|NA
CASGRRTTGELFF
TGTGCCAGCGGTCGGAGGACCACCGGGGAGCTGTTTTTT
>TRBV6-1|NA|TRBJ2-7|NA
CASSPFGGLAGEQYF
TGTGCCAGCAGTCCCTTCGGGGGGCTTGCGGGTGAGCAGTACTTC
>TRBV4-3|NA|TRBJ2-2|NA
CASSLGQNTGELFF
TGCGCCAGCAGCCTAGGACAGAACACCGGGGAGCTGTTTTTT
>TRBV14|NA|TRBJ2-7|TRBD2
CASSQSGRAYEQYF
TGTGCCAGCAGCCAAAGCGGGAGGGCCTACGAGCAGTACTTC
>TRBV4-1|NA|TRBJ2-1|TRBD2
CASSQDPVGLAEQFF
TGCGCCAGCAGCCAAGATCCAGTGGGACTAGCTGAGCAGTTCTTC
>TRBV27|NA|TRBJ2-1|TRBD2
CASSLPLTSETYNEQFF
TGTGCCAGCAGTTTACCCCTGACTAGCGAAACCTACAATGAGCAGTTCTTC
>TRBV9|NA|TRBJ2-6|NA
CASSATEIYGANVLTF
TGTGCCAGCAGCGCTACGGAGATCTACGGGGCCAACGTCCTGACTTTC
>TRBV11-2|NA|TRBJ2-3|TRBD2
CASSFAPTSTDTQYF
TGTGCCAGCAGCTTTGCCCCGACTAGCACGGATACGCAGTATTTT
>TRBV30|NA|TRBJ1-4|NA
CAWMSATNEKLFF
TGTGCCTGGATGAGTGCAACTAATGAAAAACTGTTTTTT
>TRBV4-3|NA|TRBJ2-5|TRBD1
CASSQAGGKETQYF
TGCGCCAGCAGCCAAGCAGGGGGAAAAGAGACCCAGTACTTC